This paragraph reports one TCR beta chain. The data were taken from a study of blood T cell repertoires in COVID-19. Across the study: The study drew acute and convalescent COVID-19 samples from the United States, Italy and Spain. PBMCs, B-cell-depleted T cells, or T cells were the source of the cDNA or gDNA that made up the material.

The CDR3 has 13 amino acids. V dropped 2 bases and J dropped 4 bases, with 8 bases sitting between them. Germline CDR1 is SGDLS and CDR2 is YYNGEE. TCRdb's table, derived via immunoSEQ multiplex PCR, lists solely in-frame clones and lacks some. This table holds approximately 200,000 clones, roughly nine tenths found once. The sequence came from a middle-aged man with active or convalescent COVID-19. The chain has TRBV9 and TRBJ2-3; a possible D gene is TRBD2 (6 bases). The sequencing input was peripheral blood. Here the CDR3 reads CASSVSGADTQYF. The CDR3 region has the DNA TGTGCCAGCAGCGTTTCGGGGGCAGATACGCAGTATTTT.